The clone carrying this TCR beta chain was seen at least ten times. What it binds is unknown. This CDR3 is 16 amino acids long. J lost 4 bases, V lost 5 bases, and 10 bases had no gene match. Germline-derived CDR1 and CDR2 are SGHVS and FQNEAQ. This specimen comes from a study of T cell repertoires in cytomegalovirus infection. For the study at large: Signatures in public TCR beta sequences pointed to both CMV infection and matching HLA type.

General study points: CMV carriers with the relevant HLA were identified by cumulative public TCR beta family frequency.

TCRdb re-called the reads through MiXCR, storing one row per CDR3 protein. The sample includes about 100,000 distinct CDR3 sequences, more than 20% of them seen just once. The specimen sequenced was CD8+ T cells from PBMCs. The sequence derives from a human donor in good health (CMV status not recorded). Some clones in this sample may be carry-over from other donors' samples. This chain connects TRBV7-8 to TRBJ2-5, with TRBD1 matching over 10 bases. The CDR3 DNA reads TGTGCCAGCAGCCCCCGGCACGGGACAGGGGTAGAGACCCAGTACTTC. This codes for CASSPRHGTGVETQYF.